The sequence of this T cell receptor beta chain was determined in a study of regulatory T cells in long-lasting Graves disease. Broader study findings: Whereas new patients shared 870 or so public clonotypes, persistent patients shared more, at under 3,500.

CDR3 length: 14 amino acids. Germline V lookup: CDR1 MNHNS, CDR2 SASEGT. V gave up 6 bases and J gave up 5 bases, with 14 bases separating them. The TCR beta library used iRepertoire HTBI primers with Arm-PCR amplification of CDR3. Each CDR3 protein is one row after TCRdb ran MiXCR on the multiplex PCR reads. The sample lists 200,000 to 250,000 distinct CDR3 sequences, roughly 19% occurring once. Time point in this sample: newly diagnosed GD, antithyroid drugs for less than 3 months. Construction of the TCR library relied on RNA isolated from PBMCs. The sample holds a few counts of this clonotype. The target antigen is unknown. These data were also filed under a second study, of T cells in Graves' hyperthyroidism and ophthalmopathy. That work adds: Initially, a first-round RT-PCR of the TCR CDR3 employed the HTBI primer set.

This TCR was sampled from a woman younger than 45 with Graves disease. This specimen was peripheral blood mononuclear cells (PBMCs), taken at new diagnosis, from a patient treated with antithyroid drugs. V is TRBV6-1 and J is TRBJ1-5, with D possibly matching TRBD1 (5 bases). The DNA for the CDR3 is TGTGCCAGCAGCCTTGTCCAGGGTTATCAGCCCCAGCATTTT. It is translated as CASSLVQGYQPQHF.